The sequence of this T cell receptor beta chain was determined in a study of T cells in Graves' hyperthyroidism and ophthalmopathy. The V and J ends lost 0 bases and 5 bases respectively, with 10 bases between them. The CDR3 spans 15 residues. Germline CDR1 LGHDT, CDR2 YNNKEL (reference sequence). Hyperthyroidism patients were newly diagnosed, had disease duration under 2 months, and were aged 18 to 65 years. Ahead of any ophthalmopathy symptoms, the blood sample was obtained at the first diagnosis of hyperthyroidism. PBMCs were collected from an approximately 9.4 ml volume of fresh peripheral blood. This clonotype was found many times. Amplified TCR beta CDR3 regions came from RNA transcripts. The study used the HTBI primer set for a first-round RT-PCR of the TCR CDR3. TCRdb re-called the multiplex PCR reads with MiXCR, one entry per CDR3 protein. The table has more than 550,000 distinct CDR3 sequences, around a sixth seen once.

This clonotype was obtained from a woman between 45 and 65 years old with Graves' hyperthyroidism that later progressed to Graves' ophthalmopathy. The sequenced material came from blood. This chain links TRBV3-1 with TRBJ1-4; the D is unclear. CDR3 bases: TGTGCCAGCAGCCAAGATCCGGCCTCGAATGAAAAACTGTTTTTT. The encoded protein is CASSQDPASNEKLFF.